This T cell receptor (beta chain) is drawn from a study of T cell changes during pregnancy in multiple sclerosis. CDR1 and CDR2 (germline): GTSNPN, SVGIG (reference sequence). CDR3 length: 17 amino acids. Unmatched junction bases numbered 15, after V lost 2 bases and J lost 4 bases. Profiled with immunoSEQ multiplex PCR; TCRdb holds only in-frame clones, not every one. Found here are 58,000 or so clones, 88% of them singletons; the top ten hold more than 0.3%. The specimen comprised CD4+ T cells from peripheral blood mononuclear cells, sampled in the third trimester of pregnancy. The chain combines TRBV30 with TRBJ2-5; 8 bases fit TRBD2. The TCR sequence derives from a female donor with multiple sclerosis, enrolled in a pregnancy study. DNA of the CDR3: TGTGCCTGGAGTTACGGCTTGGCGGGAGGAGTAGGAGAGACCCAGTACTTC. Residues: CAWSYGLAGGVGETQYF.